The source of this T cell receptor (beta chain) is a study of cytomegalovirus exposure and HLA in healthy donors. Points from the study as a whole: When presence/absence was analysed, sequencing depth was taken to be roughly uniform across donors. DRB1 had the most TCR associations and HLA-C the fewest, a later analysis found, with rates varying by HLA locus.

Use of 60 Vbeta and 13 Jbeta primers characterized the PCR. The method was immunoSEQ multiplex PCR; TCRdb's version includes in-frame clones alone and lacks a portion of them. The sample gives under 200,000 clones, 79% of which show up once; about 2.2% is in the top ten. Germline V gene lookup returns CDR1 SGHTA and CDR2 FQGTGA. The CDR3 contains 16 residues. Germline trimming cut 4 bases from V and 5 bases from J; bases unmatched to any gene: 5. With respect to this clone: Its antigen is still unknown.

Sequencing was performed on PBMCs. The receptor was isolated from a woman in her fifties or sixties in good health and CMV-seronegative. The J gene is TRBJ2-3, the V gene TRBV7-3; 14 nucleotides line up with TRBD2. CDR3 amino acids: CASSSRLAGGGDTQYF. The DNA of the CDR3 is TGTGCCAGCAGCTCACGACTAGCGGGGGGGGGAGATACGCAGTATTTT.